This T cell receptor (beta chain) was sequenced for a study of blood T cell repertoires in COVID-19. This clone was seen more than once but under ten times. V gave up 6 bases and J gave up 2 bases; unmatched junction bases: 6. Germline assignment: CDR1 SEHNR and CDR2 FQNEAQ (reference sequence). This CDR3 spans 14 amino acids. Recovery meant two consecutive negative NP/OP PCR tests, professional clearance, or resolved symptoms. Method: immunoSEQ multiplex PCR; TCRdb's copy keeps in-frame clones and lacks some. The repertoire holds about 140,000 clones, roughly 80% seen once, with about 6% in the top ten.

This chain joins TRBV7-9 and TRBJ1-1, with 7 positions matching TRBD1. This clonotype originated in a woman aged 45 to 65 who had recovered from COVID-19. The material sequenced was PBMCs or T cells enriched from blood (not recorded which). The CDR3 spells CASRIQGPNTEAFF. The CDR3 bases are TGTGCCAGCAGGATACAGGGGCCTAACACTGAAGCTTTCTTT.